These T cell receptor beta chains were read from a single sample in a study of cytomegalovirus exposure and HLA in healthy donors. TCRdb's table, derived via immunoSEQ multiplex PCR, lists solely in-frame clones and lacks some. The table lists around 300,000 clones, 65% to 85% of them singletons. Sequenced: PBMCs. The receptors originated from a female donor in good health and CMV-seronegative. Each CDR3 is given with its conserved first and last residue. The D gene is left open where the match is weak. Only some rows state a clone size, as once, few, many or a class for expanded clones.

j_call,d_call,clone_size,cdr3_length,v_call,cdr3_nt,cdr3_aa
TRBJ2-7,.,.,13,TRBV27,TGTGCCAGCAGTCCCGGACGGATCCAGGGGCAGTACTTC,CASSPGRIQGQYF
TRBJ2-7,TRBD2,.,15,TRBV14,TGTGCCAGCAGCCAAGGGCTAGCGGGTTCCTACGAGCAGTACTTC,CASSQGLAGSYEQYF
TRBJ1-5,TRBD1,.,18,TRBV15,TGTGCCACCAGCAGAGGGCCCAACAGGGGCCAGAGCAATCAGCCCCAGCATTTT,CATSRGPNRGQSNQPQHF
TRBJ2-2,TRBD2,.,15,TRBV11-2,TGTGCCAGCAGCTCGACTAGCGTCTACACCGGGGAGCTGTTTTTT,CASSSTSVYTGELFF
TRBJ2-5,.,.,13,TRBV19,TGTGCCAGTAGTATTGAGTTAATGGAGACCCAGTACTTC,CASSIELMETQYF
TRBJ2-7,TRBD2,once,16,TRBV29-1,TGCAGCGTGGAACTAATGACTAGCGGGGGATCCTACGAGCAGTACTTC,CSVELMTSGGSYEQYF
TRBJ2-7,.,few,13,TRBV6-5,TGTGCCAGCAGTTCCGGGACTGGAGCCGAGCAGTACTTC,CASSSGTGAEQYF
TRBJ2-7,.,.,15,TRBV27,TGTGCCAGCAGTTCTCTTGGACAGTTCCCCTACGAGCAGTACTTC,CASSSLGQFPYEQYF
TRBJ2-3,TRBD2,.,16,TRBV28,TGTGCCAGCAGTTTGGTACAAGCGGGGGGGACAGATACGCAGTATTTT,CASSLVQAGGTDTQYF
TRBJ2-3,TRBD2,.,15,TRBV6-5,TGTGCCAGCAGCCAAGCGGGAGGCCCCACAGATACGCAGTATTTT,CASSQAGGPTDTQYF
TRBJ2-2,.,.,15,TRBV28,TGTGCCAGCAACCTGTCGGGACATAACACCGGGGAGCTGTTTTTT,CASNLSGHNTGELFF
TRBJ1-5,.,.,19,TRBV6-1,TGTGCCAGCAGTGCCCACAGATACCAGGCTCCGTATAGCAATCAGCCCCAGCATTTT,CASSAHRYQAPYSNQPQHF
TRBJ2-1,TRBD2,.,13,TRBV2,TGTGCAGGGGGACTAGCGAGATACAATGAGCAGTTCTTC,CAGGLARYNEQFF
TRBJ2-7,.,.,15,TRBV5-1,TGCGCCAGCAGCCCCTCGGGAGGGGGCCCCTACGAGCAGTACTTC,CASSPSGGGPYEQYF
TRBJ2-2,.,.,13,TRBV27,TGTGCCAGCAGTGGGCAGAACACCGGGGAGCTGTTTTTT,CASSGQNTGELFF
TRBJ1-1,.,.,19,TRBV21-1,TGTGCCAGCAGCTCTCAACCCCCCACAGGGGACCCTATGAACACTGAAGCTTTCTTT,CASSSQPPTGDPMNTEAFF
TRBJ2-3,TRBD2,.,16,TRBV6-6,TGTGCCAGCAGTTACTCAACTAGCGGCGGCACAGATACGCAGTATTTT,CASSYSTSGGTDTQYF
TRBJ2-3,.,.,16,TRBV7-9,TGTGCCAGCAGCTCGAATGTAGGGGGGGAGCGACGGGCGCAGTATTTT,CASSSNVGGERRAQYF
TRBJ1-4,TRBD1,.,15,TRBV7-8,TGTGCCAGCAGCTTTCTAATGGACAGGGAGGAAAAACTGTTTTTT,CASSFLMDREEKLFF
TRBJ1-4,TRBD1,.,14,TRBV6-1,TGTGCCAGCAGCACGACAGGGTGGAATGAAAAACTGTTTTTT,CASSTTGWNEKLFF
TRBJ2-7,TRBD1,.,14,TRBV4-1,TGCGCCAGCAGCCAACAGGGGGCGAGGTACGAGCAGTACTTC,CASSQQGARYEQYF
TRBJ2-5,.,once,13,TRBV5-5,TGTGCCAGCAGCGAATATAGCCAAGAGACCCAGTACTTC,CASSEYSQETQYF
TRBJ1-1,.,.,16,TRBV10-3,TGTGCCATCAGTGAGGCAGCGGGCGGGGGGCAAATTGAAGCTTTCTTT,CAISEAAGGGQIEAFF
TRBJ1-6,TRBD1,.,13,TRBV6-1,TGTGCCAGCAGGGGACAGGTTGGGGCACCCCTCCACTTT,CASRGQVGAPLHF
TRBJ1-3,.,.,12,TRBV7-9,TGTTCCAGCATGGGAGCGGGAAACACCATATATTTT,CSSMGAGNTIYF
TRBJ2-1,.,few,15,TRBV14,TGTGCCAGCAGCCAACGGGGGAACGTCCCCAATGAGCAGTTCTTC,CASSQRGNVPNEQFF
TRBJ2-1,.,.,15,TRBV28,TGTGCCAGCAGTTTACCCGGACTAATCCCCAATGAGCAGTTCTTC,CASSLPGLIPNEQFF
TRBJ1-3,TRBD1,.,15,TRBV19,TGTGCCAGTAGTGTCACAGGGGGCTCTGGAAACACCATATATTTT,CASSVTGGSGNTIYF
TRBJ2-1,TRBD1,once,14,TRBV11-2,TGTGCCAGCAGCTCCTGGGACAGAAAAAATGAGCAGTTCTTC,CASSSWDRKNEQFF
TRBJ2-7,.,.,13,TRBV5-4,TGTGCCAGCAGCTTGGATACAGCCTACGAGCAGTACTTC,CASSLDTAYEQYF
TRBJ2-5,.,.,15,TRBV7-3,TGTGCCAGCAGCTTAAGAGGGAGTGGATATGAGACCCAGTACTTC,CASSLRGSGYETQYF
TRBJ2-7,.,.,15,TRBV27,TGTGCCAGCAGTCGAGATTACATAGTGCGGGGCGAGCAGTACTTC,CASSRDYIVRGEQYF
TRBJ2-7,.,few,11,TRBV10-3,TGTGCCATCAGTTCAGGGTACGAGCAGTACTTC,CAISSGYEQYF
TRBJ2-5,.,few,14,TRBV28,TGTGCCAGCAGTTTAGGACTCTTGGTGGAGACCCAGTACTTC,CASSLGLLVETQYF
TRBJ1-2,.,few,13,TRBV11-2,TGTGCCAGCAGCTTGAAACAGGGCTATGGCTACACCTTC,CASSLKQGYGYTF
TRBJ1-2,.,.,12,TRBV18,TGTGCCAGCTCACAGGAGTTGGATGGCTACACCTTC,CASSQELDGYTF